These 10 T cell receptor beta chains originate from one sample sequenced in a study of human T cells and chemical hapten exposure. The time point here: pre-sensitization, week 0. This sample's treatment: therapeutic diphenylcyclopropenone sensitization with weekly scalp DPC. Unfractionated whole blood was the source of the extracted total RNA. TCRdb recomputed calls from the RACE reads with MiXCR, one row per CDR3 protein. The sample has some 57,000 distinct CDR3 sequences, approximately 9.6% seen once. The sequencing used whole blood, collected in connection with sensitization to the hapten diphenylcyclopropenone (DPC). The receptor source for this set is a woman aged 25 to 39 with alopecia areata. Some clones in this sample may be carry-over from other donors' samples.

This clonotype was picked up many times. The genes are TRBV19 and TRBJ1-2, with unresolved D. The germline V gene encodes CDR1 LNHDA and CDR2 SQIVND (reference sequence). The CDR3 extends over 15 amino acids. The V and J ends lost 4 bases and 2 bases respectively, with 14 bases between them. This chain's CDR3 is CASSKISSENYGYTF. The DNA of the CDR3 is TGTGCCAGTAGTAAGATTTCGTCCGAGAACTATGGCTACACCTTC.

This chain connects TRBV5-1 to TRBJ2-2; 7 bases fit TRBD1. The CDR3 sequence is 14 residues long. J was trimmed by 6 bases and V by 4 bases; bases with no gene match: 6. Germline V lookup: CDR1 SGHRS, CDR2 YFSETQ. CDR3 loop: CASSPDRVAGELFF. The CDR3 coding sequence is TGCGCCAGCAGCCCCGACAGGGTAGCCGGGGAGCTGTTTTTT.

This clonotype was found a few times. The gene calls are TRBV19 and TRBJ2-1; TRBD2 is a possible D gene (7 bases). There are 18 residues in the CDR3. Per the germline V gene, CDR1 is LNHDA and CDR2 is SQIVND (reference sequence). Trimming cost V 5 bases and J 0 bases, with 20 bases left between them. DNA for the CDR3: TGTGCCAGTAGTTTGGCGGGGGCCTTGGGGAGCTCCTACAATGAGCAGTTCTTC. Protein product: CASSLAGALGSSYNEQFF.

This sequence joins TRBV12-3 or TRBV12-4 and TRBJ2-6; no reliable D call. The CDR3 totals 16 residues. Trimming cost V 5 bases and J 1 base, with 12 bases left between them. DNA for the CDR3: TGTGCCAGCAGTCGAGAACCATTATCTGGGGCCAACGTCCTGACTTTC. It is translated as CASSREPLSGANVLTF.

The CDR3 reads CASSFSGGHTGELFF. The DNA of the CDR3 is TGTGCCAGTAGTTTTAGCGGGGGGCACACCGGGGAGCTGTTTTTT. The V and J genes are TRBV19 and TRBJ2-2; 10 bases line up with TRBD2. The junction had 3 bases not matched to a gene; V was cut back by 5 bases and J by 3 bases. The CDR3 is 15 amino acids. CDR1 is LNHDA, CDR2 SQIVND, per germline (reference sequence).

The CDR3, as DNA: TGTGCCAGCAGTTTATCTCGGGGGACCTACGAGCAGTACTTC. Translated: CASSLSRGTYEQYF. This chain uses TRBV27 with TRBJ2-7; tentatively, D is TRBD2 (6 bases). Germline CDR1 and CDR2: MNHEY and SMNVEV (reference sequence). V gave up 0 bases and J gave up 2 bases, with 8 bases separating them. The CDR3 consists of 14 residues.

This clonotype was observed many times. V and J are TRBV7-3 and TRBJ2-1; D uncertain. This CDR3 has 15 amino acids. The V and J ends lost 5 bases and 6 bases respectively, with 17 bases between them. Per germline, CDR1 SGHTA and CDR2 FQGTGA. The CDR3 protein is CASSTQAGRGNEQFF. The CDR3 DNA reads TGTGCCAGCAGCACCCAAGCCGGGCGAGGCAATGAGCAGTTCTTC.

This chain joins TRBV20-1 and TRBJ2-3; D is unclear. Germline CDR1 is DFQATT and CDR2 is SNEGSKA (reference sequence). The ends were cut back, 6 bases at V and 6 bases at J, with 25 bases in the middle. This CDR3 contains 16 residues. The CDR3, as DNA: TGCAGTGCCCTCACCATCTACAATCCTCAGCTGGATACGCAGTATTTT. It specifies CSALTIYNPQLDTQYF.

The rearrangement joins TRBV7-8 to TRBJ2-5; possible D gene TRBD2, 6 bases. Germline values: CDR1 SGHVS, CDR2 FQNEAQ. The CDR3 is made up of 15 amino acids. Trimming stripped 5 bases from V and 9 bases from J, with 22 bases between. This CDR3 reads CASSIDGGDRGAQYF. Here the CDR3 DNA reads TGTGCCAGCAGCATAGACGGCGGGGACCGCGGGGCCCAGTACTTC.

The chain links TRBV28 to TRBJ2-2; D gene unclear. V lost 5 bases, J lost 7 bases, and 5 bases lay in between. The CDR3 covers 11 residues. CDR1 MDHEN and CDR2 SYDVKM come from the germline V gene. This CDR3 reads CASSKGGELFF. The CDR3 DNA sequence: TGTGCCAGCAGTAAGGGCGGGGAGCTGTTTTTT.